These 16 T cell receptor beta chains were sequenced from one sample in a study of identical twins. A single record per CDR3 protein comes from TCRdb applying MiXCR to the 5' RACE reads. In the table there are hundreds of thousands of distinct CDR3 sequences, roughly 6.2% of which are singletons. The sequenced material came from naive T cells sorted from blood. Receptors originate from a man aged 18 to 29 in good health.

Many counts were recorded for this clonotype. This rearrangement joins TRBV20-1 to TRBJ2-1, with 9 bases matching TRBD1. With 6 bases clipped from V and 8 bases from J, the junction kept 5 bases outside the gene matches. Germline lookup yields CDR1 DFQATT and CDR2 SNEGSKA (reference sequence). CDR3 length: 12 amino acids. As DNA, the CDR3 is TGCAGTGCGGCGGACAGGGGACATGAGCAGTTCTTC. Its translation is CSAADRGHEQFF.

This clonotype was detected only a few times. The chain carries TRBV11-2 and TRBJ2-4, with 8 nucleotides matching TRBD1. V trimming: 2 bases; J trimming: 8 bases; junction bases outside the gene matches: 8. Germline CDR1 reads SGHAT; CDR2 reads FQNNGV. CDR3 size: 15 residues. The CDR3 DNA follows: TGTGCCAGCAGCTTACCCTGGACAGGGAAGGACATTCAGTACTTC. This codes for CASSLPWTGKDIQYF.

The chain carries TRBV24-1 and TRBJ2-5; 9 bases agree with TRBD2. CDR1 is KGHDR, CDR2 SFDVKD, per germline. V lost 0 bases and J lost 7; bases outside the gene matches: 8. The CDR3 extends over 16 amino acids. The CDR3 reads CATSDLGQSGGRTQYF. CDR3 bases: TGTGCCACCAGTGATTTGGGTCAAAGCGGGGGGCGGACCCAGTACTTC.

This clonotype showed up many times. CDR3 in amino acids: CASSEPTSAASTDTQYF. CDR3 DNA: TGTGCCAGCAGCGAGCCCACTAGCGCTGCTAGCACAGATACGCAGTATTTT. The chain joins TRBV7-2 to TRBJ2-3; TRBD2 agrees at 7 bases. The CDR3 covers 17 residues. Per the germline V gene, CDR1 is SGHTA and CDR2 is FQGNSA. Trimming removed 5 bases from V and 0 bases from J; junction bases left unmatched: 11.

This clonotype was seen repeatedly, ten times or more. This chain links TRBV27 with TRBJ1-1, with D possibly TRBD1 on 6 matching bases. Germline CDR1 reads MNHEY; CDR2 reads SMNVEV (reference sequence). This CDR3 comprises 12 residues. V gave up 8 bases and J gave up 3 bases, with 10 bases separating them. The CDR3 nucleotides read TGTGCCAGCCGGGACACGGACACTGAAGCTTTCTTT. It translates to CASRDTDTEAFF.

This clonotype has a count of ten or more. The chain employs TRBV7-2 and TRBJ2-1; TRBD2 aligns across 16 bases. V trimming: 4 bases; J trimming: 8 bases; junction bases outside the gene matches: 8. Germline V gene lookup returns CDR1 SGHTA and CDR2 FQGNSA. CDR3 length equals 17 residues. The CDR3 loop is CASSYGTSGRAIDEQFF. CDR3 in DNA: TGTGCCAGCAGCTACGGGACTAGCGGGAGGGCCATCGATGAGCAGTTCTTC.

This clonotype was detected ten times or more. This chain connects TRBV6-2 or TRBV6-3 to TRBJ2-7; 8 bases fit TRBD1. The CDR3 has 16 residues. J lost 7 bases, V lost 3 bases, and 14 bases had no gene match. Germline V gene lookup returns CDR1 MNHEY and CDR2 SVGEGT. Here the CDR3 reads CASSYPDRGSWGEQYV. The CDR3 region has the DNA TGTGCCAGCAGTTATCCCGACAGGGGAAGTTGGGGTGAGCAGTACGTC.

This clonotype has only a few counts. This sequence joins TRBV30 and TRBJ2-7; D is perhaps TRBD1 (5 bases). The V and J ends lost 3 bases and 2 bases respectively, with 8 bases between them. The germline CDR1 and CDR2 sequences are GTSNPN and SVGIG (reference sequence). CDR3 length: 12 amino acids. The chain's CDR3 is CAWSRQTYEQYF. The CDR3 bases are TGTGCCTGGAGCCGACAGACCTACGAGCAGTACTTC.

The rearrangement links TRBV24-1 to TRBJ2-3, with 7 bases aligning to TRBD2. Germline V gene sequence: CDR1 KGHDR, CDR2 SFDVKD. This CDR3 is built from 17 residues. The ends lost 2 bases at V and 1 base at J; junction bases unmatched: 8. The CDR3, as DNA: TGTGCCACCAGTGATTCGGGAGGAGGGCCGGGCACAGATACGCAGTATTTT. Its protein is CATSDSGGGPGTDTQYF.

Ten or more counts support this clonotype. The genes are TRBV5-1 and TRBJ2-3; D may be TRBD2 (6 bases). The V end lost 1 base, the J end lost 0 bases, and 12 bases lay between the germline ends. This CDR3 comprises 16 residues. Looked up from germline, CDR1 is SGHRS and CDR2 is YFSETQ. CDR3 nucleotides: TGCGCCAGCAGCTTGAGGGTGACTAGTAGCACAGATACGCAGTATTTT. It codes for CASSLRVTSSTDTQYF.

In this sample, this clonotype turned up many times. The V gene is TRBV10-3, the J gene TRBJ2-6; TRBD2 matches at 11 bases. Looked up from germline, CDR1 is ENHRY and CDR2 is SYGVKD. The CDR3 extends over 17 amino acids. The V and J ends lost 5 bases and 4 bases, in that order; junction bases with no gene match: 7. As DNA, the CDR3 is TGTGCCATCAGTCCACTAGCGGGAGTGGTAGGGGCCAACGTCCTGACTTTC. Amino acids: CAISPLAGVVGANVLTF.

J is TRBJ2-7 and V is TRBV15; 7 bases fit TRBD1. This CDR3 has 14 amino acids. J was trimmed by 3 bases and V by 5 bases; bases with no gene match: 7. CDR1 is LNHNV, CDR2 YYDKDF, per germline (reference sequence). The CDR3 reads CATSGTGVGYEQYF. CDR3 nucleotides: TGTGCCACCAGCGGCACAGGGGTAGGCTACGAGCAGTACTTC.

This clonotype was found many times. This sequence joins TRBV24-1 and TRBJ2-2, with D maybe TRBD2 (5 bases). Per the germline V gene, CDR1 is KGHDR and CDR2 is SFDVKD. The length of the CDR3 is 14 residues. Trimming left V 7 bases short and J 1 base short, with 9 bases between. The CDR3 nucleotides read TGTGCCACCAGAAGTAGCGAGAACACCGGGGAGCTGTTTTTT. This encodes CATRSSENTGELFF.

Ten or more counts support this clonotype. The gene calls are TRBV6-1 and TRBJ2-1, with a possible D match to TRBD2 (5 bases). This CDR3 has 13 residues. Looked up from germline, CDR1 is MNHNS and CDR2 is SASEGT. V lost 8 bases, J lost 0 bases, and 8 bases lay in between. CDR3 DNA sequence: TGTGCCAGCGAGCGGAGCTCCTACAATGAGCAGTTCTTC. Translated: CASERSSYNEQFF.

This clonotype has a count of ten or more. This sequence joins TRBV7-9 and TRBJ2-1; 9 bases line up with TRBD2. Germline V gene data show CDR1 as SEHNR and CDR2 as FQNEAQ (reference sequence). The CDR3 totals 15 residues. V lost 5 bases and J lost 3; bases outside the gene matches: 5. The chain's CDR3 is CASSLSGRLYNEQFF. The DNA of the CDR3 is TGTGCCAGCAGCCTCAGCGGGAGGCTCTACAATGAGCAGTTCTTC. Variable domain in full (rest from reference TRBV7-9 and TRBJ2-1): DTGVSQNPRHKITKRGQNVTFRCDPISEHNRLYWYRQTLGQGPEFLTYFQNEAQLEKSRLLSDRFSAERPKGSFSTLEIQRTEQGDSAMYLCASSLSGRLYNEQFFGPGTRLTVL.

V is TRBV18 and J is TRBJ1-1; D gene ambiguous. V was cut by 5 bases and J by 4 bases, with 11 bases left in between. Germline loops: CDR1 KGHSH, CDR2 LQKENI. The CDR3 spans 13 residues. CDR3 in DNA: TGTGCCAGCTCAACCACAGATACCACTGAAGCTTTCTTT. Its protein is CASSTTDTTEAFF.